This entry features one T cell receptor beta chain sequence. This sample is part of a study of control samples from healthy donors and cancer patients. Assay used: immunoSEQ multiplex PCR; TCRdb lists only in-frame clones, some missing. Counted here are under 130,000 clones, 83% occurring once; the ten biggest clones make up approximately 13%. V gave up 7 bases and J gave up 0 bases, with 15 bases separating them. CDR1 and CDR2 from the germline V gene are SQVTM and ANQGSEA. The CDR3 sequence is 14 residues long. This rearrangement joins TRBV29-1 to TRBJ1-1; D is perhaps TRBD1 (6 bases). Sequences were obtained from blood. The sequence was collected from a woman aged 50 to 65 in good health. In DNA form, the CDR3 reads TGCAGCGCCTCCTACAGGGACATGAACACTGAAGCTTTCTTT. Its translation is CSASYRDMNTEAFF.